A selection of T cell receptor beta chains follows, all from one sample in a study of T cell responses to AZD1222 COVID-19 vaccine. Produced via immunoSEQ multiplex PCR; TCRdb's table is partial and in-frame only. The sample has roughly 93,000 clones; 80% to 90% are singletons. The sample in question was peripheral blood, obtained on day 0 of AZD1222 vaccination. These receptors were collected from an adult in good health. Each CDR3 is given with its conserved first and last residue. The order of the fields is V gene, clone size, CDR3 protein. Part of the rows lack a size; the others show once, few, many or a class for expanded clones.

TRBV11-1 - CASSLYSTNTEAFF
TRBV12-3/TRBV12-4 - CASRLGPAGEAFF
TRBV30 - CAWNRGTEYNEQFF
TRBV6-5 - CASRVYEQYF
TRBV29-1 once CSVGQGGNEKLFF
TRBV3-1/TRBV3-2 - CASSPSGGSYNEQFF
TRBV5-1 - CASSLLAGGGTDTQYF
TRBV2 once CASSELSRGPYEQYF
TRBV25-1 - CASSEIRGGPLDTQYF
TRBV7-8 - CASSINSGQGVYEQYF
TRBV3-1/TRBV3-2 - CASSQDYGGAGELFF
TRBV9 - CASSVVVGGGLNEQFF
TRBV6-1 - CASSESWGEAFF
TRBV6-5 - CASSYLADGGYTF
TRBV6-6 - CASSPSRATNEKLFF
TRBV7-2 - CASSFQRGVGETQYF
TRBV19 - CAGWTPGYGYTF
TRBV9 - CASSKELAGAPLPYNEQFF
TRBV7-7 - CASSPLPSGSTGELFF
TRBV11-3 - CASSSGQENSPLHF
TRBV7-9 few CASSPFDNEQFF
TRBV5-5 - CASSLALGDRGAKLFF